The clone carrying this T cell receptor beta chain was counted a few times. The data stem from a study of T-cell reconstitution after alpha-beta-depleted transplantation in children. Germline loops: CDR1 SGHTA, CDR2 FQGNSA. The CDR3 is 13 amino acids. Trimming pared 2 bases from V and 6 bases from J, leaving 10 bases between. Unique molecular identifiers were used in preparing the TCRbeta library. Using its own MiXCR run on the PCR reads, TCRdb lists one record per CDR3 protein. The table has approximately 350,000 distinct CDR3 sequences, less than 15% seen once; the top ten hold 3.5% to 4.5%. Sample: PBMCs, taken from the stem cell graft. The genes are TRBV7-2 and TRBJ1-1; D possibly corresponds to TRBD1 (5 bases). This TCR was sampled from a human donor who donated a stem cell graft to a child with Fanconi anemia. CDR3 sequence (DNA): TGTGCCAGCAGCTTATGGGAAGGGGCTGAAGCTTTCTTT. Translating gives CASSLWEGAEAFF.